Listed below are T cell receptor beta chains from one sample, sequenced in a study of regulatory T cells in long-lasting Graves disease. TCRdb itself ran the multiplex PCR reads through MiXCR, one entry per CDR3 protein. The sample lists approximately 360,000 distinct CDR3 sequences, less than 30% occurring once. The sequencing here drew on peripheral blood mononuclear cells (PBMCs), taken when the disease was refractory, from a patient treated with antithyroid drugs. These receptors all stem from a woman aged 40-49 years with Graves disease. CDR3s include the opening cysteine and the closing phenylalanine or tryptophan. The D gene is left open where the match is weak. Clone sizes are given selectively: once, few, many, or a class where the clone is expanded.

j_call,v_call,clone_size,d_call,cdr3_nt,cdr3_aa
TRBJ2-7,TRBV6-1,many,TRBD1,TGTGCCAGCAGTGCGGACAGGGGGTTCTACGAGCAGTACTTC,CASSADRGFYEQYF
TRBJ2-7,TRBV29-1,few,-,TGCAGCGTTGACACCGGGACGGGATCCTACGAGCAGTACTTC,CSVDTGTGSYEQYF
TRBJ1-1,TRBV4-2,few,-,TGTGCCAGCGGTGGAGGGAGGACTGAAGCTTTCTTT,CASGGGRTEAFF
TRBJ1-3,TRBV28,many,TRBD1,TGTGCCAGCAGTACAACCGGGACAGGGAATAGAAGAAACACCATATATTTT,CASSTTGTGNRRNTIYF
TRBJ2-7,TRBV14,few,-,TGTGCCAGCAGCCCGCTGGGATCAAATTACGAGCAGTACTTC,CASSPLGSNYEQYF
TRBJ2-2,TRBV28,many,-,TGTGCCAGCAGTTCCCCCCGCGGCAAGACGAACACCGGGGAGCTGTTTTTT,CASSSPRGKTNTGELFF
TRBJ2-2,TRBV28,-,-,TGTGCCAGCAGTTTATGGCTCACCGGGGAGCTGTTTTTT,CASSLWLTGELFF
TRBJ2-7,TRBV29-1,many,TRBD2,TGCAGCGTTGTTAGCGGGAGATCCTACGAGCAGTACTTC,CSVVSGRSYEQYF
TRBJ2-3,TRBV20-1,-,-,TGCAGTGCTAGACAGGTTATTGGCACAGATACGCAGTATTTT,CSARQVIGTDTQYF
TRBJ2-4,TRBV6-2/TRBV6-3,-,-,TGTGCCAGCAGTGCATCGAAGTACCGGGACCGAAGTCCCAAAAACATTCAGTACTTC,CASSASKYRDRSPKNIQYF
TRBJ1-1,TRBV5-1,-,-,TGCGCCAGCACCCTCGCCGTGGCAAACACTGAAGCTTTCTTT,CASTLAVANTEAFF
TRBJ2-7,TRBV27,-,-,TGTGCCAGCAGCCCGGGATCACCAGTTGAAGAGCAGTACTTC,CASSPGSPVEEQYF
TRBJ2-5,TRBV9,-,-,TGTGCCAGCAGCGTAGCAGGGAGCCTCCCCCAAGAGACCCAGTACTTC,CASSVAGSLPQETQYF
TRBJ2-5,TRBV28,many,TRBD2,TGTGCCAGCAGTTTGGGCGGGAGTCGTCAAGAGACCCAGTACTTC,CASSLGGSRQETQYF
TRBJ1-4,TRBV28,many,-,TGTGCCAGCAGTTTCAATTTGGGGGAAAAACTGTTTTTT,CASSFNLGEKLFF
TRBJ2-1,TRBV2,few,-,TGTGCCAGCGTTGGGGGTGGTTACAATGAGCAGTTCTTC,CASVGGGYNEQFF
TRBJ2-1,TRBV30,once,TRBD2,TGTGCCTGGAGTGGGGAGGGGACTAGCTCCTACAATGAGCAGTTCTTC,CAWSGEGTSSYNEQFF
TRBJ1-2,TRBV6-1,-,-,TGTGCCAGCTGGGGTAGCCTCCCTAACTATGGCTACACCTTC,CASWGSLPNYGYTF
TRBJ1-1,TRBV30,few,-,TGTGCCTGGAGGACCTGGAACACTGAAGCTTTCTTT,CAWRTWNTEAFF
TRBJ2-1,TRBV28,many,-,TGTGCCAGCAGTTTACGTTTGGGGGGCTCGGGGTTCTTC,CASSLRLGGSGFF
TRBJ2-2,TRBV2,few,-,TGTGCCAGCAGTGAATTAGGAGATACGAACACCGGGGAGCTGTTTTTT,CASSELGDTNTGELFF
TRBJ2-1,TRBV2,-,TRBD2,TGTGCCAGCAGCGGCGGACTAGCGGATTCCTACAATGAGCAGTTCTTC,CASSGGLADSYNEQFF
TRBJ2-3,TRBV28,-,-,TGTGCCAGCAGTTCGGGGGGCCTCACAGATACGCAGTATTTT,CASSSGGLTDTQYF
TRBJ1-1,TRBV7-9,many,-,TGTGCCAGCAGCTTAGGGGGAGGCACTGAAGCTTTCTTT,CASSLGGGTEAFF
TRBJ1-1,TRBV3-1,many,-,TGTGCCAGCAGCCACGATCCAGGTCGTGAAGCTTTCTTT,CASSHDPGREAFF
TRBJ1-1,TRBV10-2,few,-,TGCGCCACTCGGTTGGGTCTTAGAGGCGTGGGGAACACTGAAGCTTTCTTT,CATRLGLRGVGNTEAFF
TRBJ2-3,TRBV28,many,-,TGTGCCAGCAGTTTACATGGCGATACGCAGTATTTT,CASSLHGDTQYF
TRBJ1-1,TRBV5-1,few,-,TGCGCCAGCAGCTGGTGGGGGGGCCCGCTTGAAGCTTTCTTT,CASSWWGGPLEAFF
TRBJ1-6,TRBV12-3/TRBV12-4,few,-,TGTGCCAGCAGATTACAGGAGGCTCATAATTCACCCCTCCACTTT,CASRLQEAHNSPLHF
TRBJ2-2,TRBV4-1,-,-,TGCGCCAGCAGCCAAGATCCATTTGGGGGATGGACCGGGGAGCTGTTTTTT,CASSQDPFGGWTGELFF
TRBJ2-1,TRBV19,few,-,TGTGCCAGTAGTATATTCGTAAGGGGCTATGAGCAGTTCTTC,CASSIFVRGYEQFF
TRBJ2-5,TRBV2,many,TRBD1,TGTGCCAGCAGTGAAAATCTTTGGACAGGAGAGACCCAGTACTTC,CASSENLWTGETQYF
TRBJ2-7,TRBV20-1,few,-,TGCAGTGCTAGACAGGGGCGCAGGGGCTACGAGCAGTACTTC,CSARQGRRGYEQYF
TRBJ1-1,TRBV28,many,-,TGTGCCAGCAGCTCGTCTGTTGCCATGAACACTGAAGCTTTCTTT,CASSSSVAMNTEAFF
TRBJ2-7,TRBV28,many,-,TGTGCCAGCAGTACGAAACGCCACGGCGGGGAGCAGTACTTC,CASSTKRHGGEQYF
TRBJ2-5,TRBV3-1,many,-,TGTGCCAGCAGCCAAGACGCGGCCACATGGGAGACCCAGTACTTC,CASSQDAATWETQYF
TRBJ2-7,TRBV3-1,many,-,TGTGCCAGCAGCCAAACTCAGGTCCCGAAGGACTTC,CASSQTQVPKDF
TRBJ2-7,TRBV20-1,-,-,TGCAGTGCTAGGAAGTACAGTAATTCCTACGAGCAGTACTTC,CSARKYSNSYEQYF
TRBJ2-7,TRBV6-1,many,TRBD1,TGTGCCAGCACCTTTACAGGGGATACCTCCTACGAGCAGTACTTC,CASTFTGDTSYEQYF
TRBJ2-1,TRBV18,-,TRBD2,TGTGCCAGCTCCCCTCCCGCTAGCGGGGAAGCCAATGAGCAGTTCTTC,CASSPPASGEANEQFF
TRBJ2-7,TRBV13,-,-,TGTGCCAGCAGATTAACCGGGAGCTCCTACGAGCAGTACTTC,CASRLTGSSYEQYF
TRBJ1-1,TRBV5-1,-,-,TGCGCCAGCAGCTTGACCCTTGGCGCTGAAGCTTTCTTT,CASSLTLGAEAFF
TRBJ2-5,TRBV7-9,many,TRBD2,TGTGCCAGCAGCGCTGGACTAGCGGAAGAGACCCAGTACTTC,CASSAGLAEETQYF
TRBJ1-2,TRBV6-1,many,-,TGTGCCAGCAGTCCTGGGACGATCAACTATGGCTACACCTTC,CASSPGTINYGYTF
TRBJ2-7,TRBV20-1,-,TRBD2,TGCAGTGCTAGGGGTCTAGCGGGAGACGAGCAGTACTTC,CSARGLAGDEQYF
TRBJ2-5,TRBV11-2,many,TRBD2,TGTGCCAGCAGTTTAGCGGGCTGGGAGACCCAGTACTTC,CASSLAGWETQYF
TRBJ1-4,TRBV9,few,TRBD1,TGTGCCAGCAGACCCGGAAGGACAGGGGGTCTTCGCGGTGAAAAACTGTTTTTT,CASRPGRTGGLRGEKLFF